The source of this T cell receptor (beta chain) is a study of blood T cell repertoires in COVID-19. Across the whole study: Italy, Spain and the United States were the sources of the convalescent and acute COVID-19 samples. T cells, B-cell-depleted T cells, or PBMCs supplied cDNA or gDNA.

The ends were cut back, 4 bases at V and 10 bases at J, with 13 bases in the middle. Germline V lookup: CDR1 SQVTM, CDR2 ANQGSEA. The length of the CDR3 is 11 residues. Authors' processing steps: Amplification from reference gene primers served as the basis for estimated nucleated cell counts. Here immunoSEQ multiplex PCR was the method, and the copy in TCRdb shows in-frame clones only, minus some. V and J calls and clone size come straight from that table; D and trimming were deduced from the DNA. The sample consists of approximately 230,000 clones, almost 90% of them appearing once. The chain has TRBV29-1 and TRBJ1-1; D possibly corresponds to TRBD1 (6 bases). The specimen was peripheral blood. The TCR comes from an older man with acute or convalescent COVID-19. The CDR3: CSVVPSRGAFF. The CDR3 coding sequence is TGCAGCGTTGTGCCTTCCAGGGGAGCTTTCTTT. The full variable domain, in which reference TRBV29-1 and TRBJ1-1 provide the parts outside the CDR3, is SAVISQKPSRDICQRGTSLTIQCQVDSQVTMMFWYRQQPGQSLTLIATANQGSEATYESGFVIDKFPISRPNLTFSTLTVSNMSPEDSSIYLCSVVPSRGAFFGQGTRLTVV.